The 11 T cell receptor beta chains below all came from one sample that was sequenced in a study of T cells in Graves' hyperthyroidism and ophthalmopathy. TCR beta CDR3 sequences were amplified from RNA transcripts. Using the HTBI primer set, a first-round RT-PCR was run on the TCR CDR3. TCRdb re-called the multiplex PCR reads through MiXCR, storing one row per CDR3 protein. The sample lists around 240,000 distinct CDR3 sequences, about 15% occurring once. The sequencing sample was made of blood. These receptors were obtained from a young woman with Graves' ophthalmopathy.

The sample holds a few counts of this clonotype. The V and J genes are TRBV20-1 and TRBJ2-7; D is uncertain. Germline loops: CDR1 DFQATT, CDR2 SNEGSKA (reference sequence). Deletions cut 5 bases from V and 7 bases from J, with 15 bases between. This CDR3 spans 12 amino acids. CDR3 nucleotides: TGCAGTGCTGCCCCTACCTTCAGGGAGCAGTACTTC. Translated, it gives CSAAPTFREQYF.

This clonotype showed up just a few times. Being one base from a much bigger clone, this may be a read error. V and J are TRBV6-4 and TRBJ2-3; 11 bases map to TRBD2. The CDR3 extends over 15 amino acids. Germline lookup yields CDR1 MRHNA and CDR2 SNTAGT. Trimming took 4 bases from V and 2 from J; bases not matched to a gene: 2. The CDR3 region is CASSATSGTTDTQYF. CDR3 in DNA: TGTGCCAGCAGTGCGACTAGCGGGACCACAGATACGCAGTATTTT.

V gene TRBV3-1 combines with J gene TRBJ2-7; the D gene is possibly TRBD2 (6 bases). Trimming left V 1 base short and J 6 bases short, with 19 bases between. The CDR3 has 16 amino acids. Per germline, CDR1 LGHDT and CDR2 YNNKEL (reference sequence). CDR3 coding DNA: TGTGCCAGCAGCCAAGGGAACGCGACGGGAGCTCCCGAGCAGTACGTC. As protein: CASSQGNATGAPEQYV.

The chain couples TRBV15 to TRBJ2-1; TRBD1 matches 9 bases. In germline, CDR1 is LNHNV, CDR2 YYDKDF (reference sequence). V gave up 2 bases and J gave up 7 bases; unmatched junction bases: 9. This CDR3 region has 16 residues. CDR3 bases: TGTGCCACCAGCAGAAAAATAGGACAGGGGTCTAATGAGCAGTTCTTC. Translation: CATSRKIGQGSNEQFF.

The chain couples TRBV10-2 to TRBJ1-1, with TRBD1 matching over 10 bases. This CDR3 contains 14 residues. CDR1 and CDR2 (germline): WSHSY, SAAADI. The ends lost 7 bases at V and 5 bases at J; junction bases unmatched: 7. The CDR3 sequence: CASTLGQGGTEAFF. CDR3 coding DNA: TGCGCCAGCACTCTAGGACAGGGGGGAACTGAAGCTTTCTTT.

Turning to this clonotype: Relative to the germline gene, one junction end is altered; a read error may explain this. The CDR3 region has the DNA TGTGCCGGTAGTGTCAATTTGGGGAGCTCCTACGAGCAGTACTTC. It yields the protein CAGSVNLGSSYEQYF. The V gene is TRBV19, the J gene TRBJ2-7; D is perhaps TRBD2 (5 bases). The CDR3 loop spans 15 amino acids. Germline CDR1 is LNHDA and CDR2 is SQIVND (reference sequence).

The chain couples TRBV29-1 to TRBJ2-3, with 10 positions matching TRBD2. Germline V gene lookup returns CDR1 SQVTM and CDR2 ANQGSEA. Trimming cost V 2 bases and J 6 bases; bases outside gene matches: 11. The CDR3 consists of 16 residues. The CDR3 here is CSVERSSGSWWDTQYF. The CDR3 nucleotides are TGCAGCGTTGAAAGGTCTAGCGGGAGTTGGTGGGATACGCAGTATTTT.

This clonotype was seen many times. The J gene is TRBJ2-5, the V gene TRBV28; no clear D. The V gene's germline CDR1 is MDHEN and CDR2 SYDVKM. The CDR3 loop spans 14 amino acids. V lost 2 bases and J 2 bases, leaving 9 bases between the germline ends. The DNA of the CDR3 is TGTGCCAGCAGTTTAGGCCCCGAACAAGAGACCCAGTACTTC. Residues: CASSLGPEQETQYF.

The V call is TRBV9, the J call TRBJ1-6, with TRBD1 identical over 7 bases. The length of the CDR3 is 18 residues. Per the germline V gene, CDR1 is SGDLS and CDR2 is YYNGEE. V gave up 4 bases and J gave up 0 bases; unmatched junction bases: 10. The CDR3 is CASSTEDRISSYNSPLHF. The DNA for the CDR3 is TGTGCCAGCAGCACAGAGGACAGGATCAGCTCCTATAATTCACCCCTCCACTTT.

This clonotype was observed at least ten times. The V and J genes are TRBV28 and TRBJ1-1; 7 bases agree with TRBD1. Germline V lookup: CDR1 MDHEN, CDR2 SYDVKM. Trimming at V came to 3 bases and at J to 4 bases, leaving 8 bases not matched to a gene. The CDR3 spans 15 residues. The CDR3 DNA reads as TGTGCCAGCAGTTTGCCAGGGGGTATCGGCACTGAAGCTTTCTTT. Translating gives CASSLPGGIGTEAFF.

At least ten counts were recorded for this clonotype. The chain joins TRBV7-2 to TRBJ2-1; D is perhaps TRBD2 (7 bases). The CDR3 covers 15 residues. V dropped 2 bases and J dropped 8 bases, with 16 bases sitting between them. Germline assignment: CDR1 SGHTA and CDR2 FQGNSA. CDR3 bases: TGTGCCAGCAGCTTACGACGGGGGGCTGGCTATGAGCAGTTCTTC. Protein product: CASSLRRGAGYEQFF.